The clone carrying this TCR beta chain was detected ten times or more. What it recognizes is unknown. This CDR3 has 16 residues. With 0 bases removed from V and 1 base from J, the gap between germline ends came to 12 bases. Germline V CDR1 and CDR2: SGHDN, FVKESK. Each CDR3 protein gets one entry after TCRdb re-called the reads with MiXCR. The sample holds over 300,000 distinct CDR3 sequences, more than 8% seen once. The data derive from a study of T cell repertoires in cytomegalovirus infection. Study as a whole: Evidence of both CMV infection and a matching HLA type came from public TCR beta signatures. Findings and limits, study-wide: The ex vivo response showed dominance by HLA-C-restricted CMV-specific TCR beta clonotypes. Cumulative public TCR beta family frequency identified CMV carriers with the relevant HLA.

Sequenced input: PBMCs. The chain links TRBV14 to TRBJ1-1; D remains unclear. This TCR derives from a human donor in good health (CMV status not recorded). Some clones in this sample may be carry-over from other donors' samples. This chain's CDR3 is CASSQDFPIGNTEAFF. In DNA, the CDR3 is TGTGCCAGCAGCCAAGATTTCCCCATAGGGAACACTGAAGCTTTCTTT.